This TCR beta chain stems from a study of beta chain features in type 1 diabetes. The study, taken as a whole, reports: The question of HLA type influencing TCRB rearrangement was one that remained unresolved here. Comparison showed that naive, central memory and Treg TCRB repertoires appeared more similar among patients than among healthy donors. PCR may have favored shorter templates equally in patients and controls.

Central memory, naive, regulatory and stem cell-like memory CD4+ cells were sorted by CD45RO/CCR7/CD25/CD127/CD95/CD27. This clone was seen a handful of times. Its antigen is not known. What was sequenced were expressed TCRB transcripts, since all of the isolated RNA had been reverse transcribed. The data were produced by immunoSEQ multiplex PCR, yet TCRdb's version contains in-frame clones alone and is incomplete. The top ten hold approximately 0.093% of the sample, which has hundreds of thousands of clones, roughly a sixth seen once. CDR3 length: 15 amino acids. Germline CDR1 reads SGHRS; CDR2 reads YFSETQ. Losses at the gene ends were 3 bases for V and 6 bases for J; bases not matched to a gene: 10.

The TCR sequence derives from a man aged 18 to 29 in good health. The sequencing sample was made of naive CD4+ T cells from blood. The V gene is TRBV5-1, the J gene TRBJ1-2, with 8 bases identical to TRBD1. The CDR3 DNA reads as TGCGCCAGCAGCTGGAGGGACAGGAGATTGGATGGCTACACCTTC. This codes for CASSWRDRRLDGYTF.